The 29 T cell receptor beta chains below were found in one sample sequenced in a study of radiotherapy plus CTLA-4 blockade in lung cancer. Only in-frame clones appear in the TCRdb table, and some are missing; sequencing was by immunoSEQ multiplex PCR. This sample has 40,000 to 45,000 clones, with 75% found just once. Specimen: peripheral blood, collected from a patient treated with radiotherapy plus ipilimumab. Receptor source: a human donor with non-small cell lung cancer who had stable disease on radiotherapy plus ipilimumab.

The chain links TRBV25-1 to TRBJ1-6, with 9 bases fitting TRBD1. The CDR3 extends over 14 amino acids. V lost 5 bases, J lost 5 bases, and 1 base stayed unmatched. Germline V gives CDR1 MGHDK, CDR2 SYGVNS. Here the CDR3 DNA reads TGTGCCAGCAGTTGGGACAGGGATAATTCACCCCTCCACTTT. Amino acids: CASSWDRDNSPLHF.

V is TRBV5-1 and J is TRBJ2-7; D not resolved. The CDR3 contains 14 residues. Trimming shortened V by 1 base and J by 3 bases, and 11 bases separated the two germline ends. Germline CDR1 SGHRS, CDR2 YFSETQ. CDR3 sequence: CASSLFGTNYEQYF. CDR3 bases: TGCGCCAGCAGCTTGTTTGGCACCAACTACGAGCAGTACTTC.

The chain uses TRBV9 and TRBJ1-6, with 7 bases fitting TRBD1. V shed 3 bases, J shed 5 bases, and the junction held 5 bases outside the gene matches. Germline CDR1 is SGDLS and CDR2 is YYNGEE. The CDR3 has 15 amino acids. CDR3 coding DNA: TGTGCCAGCAGCGCAGGGACAGCCCATAATTCACCCCTCCACTTT. This codes for CASSAGTAHNSPLHF.

This sequence joins TRBV10-1 and TRBJ1-1; D call uncertain. The CDR3 sequence is 14 residues long. Looked up from germline, CDR1 is WNHNN and CDR2 is SYGVQD (reference sequence). V lost 1 base and J 4 bases, leaving 10 bases between the germline ends. The CDR3 bases are TGCGCCAGCAGTGAGTTCGCAGGTGCCACTGAAGCTTTCTTT. Protein product: CASSEFAGATEAFF.

The V gene is TRBV5-1, the J gene TRBJ2-5, with 12 bases fitting TRBD1. CDR1 SGHRS and CDR2 YFSETQ come from the germline V gene. The CDR3 is 16 residues long. V shed 0 bases and J 5 bases; nucleotides not matched to a gene: 5. The CDR3 spells CASSLGGTGGAETQYF. CDR3 nucleotide sequence: TGCGCCAGCAGCTTGGGCGGGACAGGGGGCGCGGAGACCCAGTACTTC.

The rearrangement uses TRBV13 and TRBJ2-4, with 8 bases aligning to TRBD2. Germline V gives CDR1 PRHDT, CDR2 FYEKMQ (reference sequence). The V gene end was trimmed by 4 bases and the J gene end by 0 bases; junction bases not matched to a gene: 14. The CDR3 runs to 19 residues. The CDR3 DNA is TGTGCCAGCAGCTCTTCAAGGGCCAGCGGGGGATTAGCCAAAAACATTCAGTACTTC. Translating gives CASSSSRASGGLAKNIQYF. The full variable domain, in which reference TRBV13 and TRBJ2-4 provide the parts outside the CDR3, is AAGVIQSPRHLIKEKRETATLKCYPIPRHDTVYWYQQGPGQDPQFLISFYEKMQSDKGSIPDRFSAQQFSDYHSELNMSSLELGDSALYFCASSSSRASGGLAKNIQYFGAGTRLSVL.

The chain couples TRBV30 to TRBJ1-2; 7 bases fit TRBD1. V shed 5 bases and J 5 bases; nucleotides not matched to a gene: 5. The CDR3 is 12 amino acids. From germline, CDR1 is GTSNPN and CDR2 SVGIG (reference sequence). CDR3 sequence (DNA): TGTGCCTGGGGAGGGGGCGGGTATGGCTACACCTTC. It translates to CAWGGGGYGYTF.

The chain has TRBV30 and TRBJ2-2; 15 bases agree with TRBD2. The CDR3 sequence is 16 residues long. Germline V gene data show CDR1 as GTSNPN and CDR2 as SVGIG (reference sequence). V was clipped by 6 bases and J by 6 bases; unmatched bases: 8. CDR3 sequence reads: CACLGLAGGPPGELFF. The CDR3 DNA is TGTGCCTGCCTCGGACTAGCGGGGGGGCCTCCCGGGGAGCTGTTTTTT.

This rearrangement joins TRBV5-1 to TRBJ2-7, with a possible D match to TRBD1 (6 bases). Germline values: CDR1 SGHRS, CDR2 YFSETQ. The CDR3 is 14 amino acids. V was pared by 2 bases and J by 5 bases, with 14 bases between. The CDR3 sequence: CASSLTGPGHEQYF. The DNA of the CDR3 is TGCGCCAGCAGCTTAACAGGGCCTGGCCACGAGCAGTACTTC. Full variable domain (rest looked up from reference TRBV5-1 and TRBJ2-7): KAGVTQTPRYLIKTRGQQVTLSCSPISGHRSVSWYQQTPGQGLQFLFEYFSETQRNKGNFPGRFSGRQFSNSRSEMNVSTLELGDSALYLCASSLTGPGHEQYFGPGTRLTVT.

This clone was seen once. The chain joins TRBV5-5 to TRBJ1-5; D is unresolved. The V and J ends lost 2 bases and 0 bases respectively, with 18 bases between them. Germline-derived CDR1 and CDR2 are SGHKS and YYEKEE (reference sequence). The CDR3 covers 18 residues. The CDR3 reads CASSLRAPEAVSNQPQHF. The CDR3 DNA reads as TGTGCCAGCAGCTTACGGGCGCCGGAGGCCGTTAGCAATCAGCCCCAGCATTTT.

This chain links TRBV12-2 with TRBJ2-7; the table assigns TRBD2, which was not confirmed against the DNA. TRBV12-2 is labeled a pseudogene. The length of the CDR3 is 17 residues. The CDR3 sequence is CASRLGEWARRSYEQYF. The CDR3 coding sequence is TGTGCAAGTCGCTTAGGGGAGTGGGCCAGGCGGTCCTACGAGCAGTACTTC.

This chain links TRBV7-2 with TRBJ1-2; TRBD1 might be the D (5 bases). The germline V gene has CDR1 SGHTA and CDR2 FQGNSA. The CDR3 totals 13 residues. V was trimmed by 3 bases and J by 8 bases, leaving 13 bases between them. Here the CDR3 DNA reads TGTGCCAGCAGCTTTGCAGGGCAATGGGGCTACACCTTC. Its translation is CASSFAGQWGYTF.

This clone has only one observation. This chain joins TRBV5-5 and TRBJ1-1; D remains ambiguous. Deletions cut 2 bases from V and 5 bases from J, with 7 bases between. From germline, CDR1 is SGHKS and CDR2 YYEKEE (reference sequence). The CDR3 length is 12 residues. The CDR3 sequence: CASSLQITEAFF. The CDR3 bases are TGTGCCAGCAGCTTACAGATTACTGAAGCTTTCTTT.

The CDR3: CASSFQTGQGSGYTF. CDR3 DNA sequence: TGTGCCAGCAGCTTCCAGACGGGACAGGGGTCTGGCTACACCTTC. This chain links TRBV5-5 with TRBJ1-2; 10 bases fit TRBD1. Germline CDR1 SGHKS, CDR2 YYEKEE (reference sequence). The CDR3 consists of 15 residues. After removal of 2 bases from V and 7 bases from J, the junction contained 8 bases not matched to a gene.

This chain connects TRBV30 to TRBJ1-2; no definite D call. The germline V gene has CDR1 GTSNPN and CDR2 SVGIG (reference sequence). Trimming took off 6 bases at V and 4 bases at J, with 15 bases between the two ends. This CDR3 is 13 amino acids long. CDR3 coding DNA: TGTGCCTGTTCGGCGGGGAAAGGCTATGGCTACACCTTC. Protein product: CACSAGKGYGYTF.

V and J are TRBV6-1 and TRBJ2-7; perhaps TRBD2 as D (5 bases). CDR3 size: 13 residues. Germline lookup yields CDR1 MNHNS and CDR2 SASEGT. V lost 3 bases, J lost 0 bases, and 6 bases lay in between. The CDR3 spells CASSDGLSYEQYF. The CDR3 DNA is TGTGCCAGCAGTGACGGACTCTCCTACGAGCAGTACTTC.

This clone appeared once. The V call is TRBV19, the J call TRBJ1-2, with unresolved D. CDR1 LNHDA and CDR2 SQIVND come from the germline V gene (reference sequence). Trimming shortened V by 6 bases and J by 4 bases, and 6 bases separated the two germline ends. CDR3 length equals 11 residues. The CDR3 loop reads CASRNSYGYTF. The CDR3 nucleotides are TGTGCCAGTAGAAACAGCTATGGCTACACCTTC.

This chain connects TRBV5-4 to TRBJ1-1, with D possibly matching TRBD1 (6 bases). Trimming removed 5 bases from V and 2 bases from J, with 13 bases in between. The V gene's germline CDR1 is SGHNT and CDR2 YYREEE (reference sequence). The CDR3 runs 14 residues. CDR3 loop: CASRRSGGNTEAFF. CDR3 DNA sequence: TGTGCCAGCAGACGGTCGGGGGGCAACACTGAAGCTTTCTTT.

This clone has only one observation. The chain carries TRBV19 and TRBJ2-5, with a weak D call TRBD2 (6 bases). Trimming pared 3 bases from V and 4 bases from J, leaving 12 bases between. This CDR3 has 14 residues. Germline CDR1 reads LNHDA; CDR2 reads SQIVND (reference sequence). The CDR3 DNA follows: TGTGCCAGTAGTATTACACTAGCTGGAGAGACCCAGTACTTC. Encoded protein: CASSITLAGETQYF.

The chain is built from TRBV28 and TRBJ2-7; D gene uncertain. This CDR3 is 13 amino acids long. From germline, CDR1 is MDHEN and CDR2 SYDVKM. Trimming removed 3 bases from V and 4 bases from J, with 10 bases in between. The CDR3 DNA reads as TGTGCCAGCAGTTTCGGGTCATCTTACGAGCAGTACTTC. Its translation is CASSFGSSYEQYF.

V is TRBV6-5 and J is TRBJ1-1; D remains ambiguous. The germline V and J ends were trimmed by 4 bases and 4 bases, with 10 bases remaining between them. CDR3 size: 13 residues. CDR1 is MNHEY, CDR2 SVGAGI, per germline. CDR3 amino acids: CASSSGIGTEAFF. The CDR3 DNA is TGTGCCAGCAGTTCAGGAATTGGCACTGAAGCTTTCTTT.

This chain joins TRBV5-1 and TRBJ1-2, with 7 bases fitting TRBD1. CDR1 and CDR2 (germline): SGHRS, YFSETQ. V gave up 2 bases and J gave up 5 bases; unmatched junction bases: 3. The length of the CDR3 is 13 residues. The CDR3 region is CASSFTGEYGYTF. In DNA, the CDR3 is TGCGCCAGCAGCTTTACAGGGGAATATGGCTACACCTTC.

The chain carries TRBV5-1 and TRBJ2-3, with 9 bases that match TRBD1. The CDR3 consists of 14 residues. Germline loops: CDR1 SGHRS, CDR2 YFSETQ. With V trimmed by 4 bases and J by 4 bases, 4 bases remained unmatched. CDR3 nucleotide sequence: TGCGCCAGCAGCCTAGGACAGGGGCCAGATACGCAGTATTTT. This encodes CASSLGQGPDTQYF.

The chain is built from TRBV7-9 and TRBJ2-1; 11 bases line up with TRBD1. The V and J ends lost 6 bases and 4 bases, in that order; junction bases with no gene match: 5. Germline CDR1 and CDR2: SEHNR and FQNEAQ (reference sequence). The CDR3 has 15 residues. The CDR3 DNA reads as TGTGCCAGCAGTCCCGGGACAGGGGGGTACAATGAGCAGTTCTTC. It codes for CASSPGTGGYNEQFF.

The chain recombines TRBV6-6 with TRBJ1-1; D remains ambiguous. The CDR3 totals 14 residues. Germline CDR1 is MNHNY and CDR2 is SVGAGI (reference sequence). The V end was cut by 2 bases, the J end by 0 bases, with 7 bases between. CDR3 protein: CASSYSGMNTEAFF. CDR3 DNA: TGTGCCAGCAGTTACAGCGGCATGAACACTGAAGCTTTCTTT.

The chain employs TRBV11-3 and TRBJ1-5; D possibly corresponds to TRBD1 (5 bases). V was trimmed by 6 bases and J by 1 base, leaving 16 bases between them. The CDR3 runs to 16 residues. From germline, CDR1 is SGHNT and CDR2 YENEEA. The CDR3 DNA reads TGTGCCAGCAGACAACGACAGCTACAAAGCAATCAGCCCCAGCATTTT. Encoded protein: CASRQRQLQSNQPQHF. The full variable domain, in which reference TRBV11-3 and TRBJ1-5 provide the parts outside the CDR3, is EAGVVQSPRYKIIEKKQPVAFWCNPISGHNTLYWYLQNLGQGPELLIRYENEEAVDDSQLPKDRFSAERLKGVDSTLKIQPAELGDSAVYLCASRQRQLQSNQPQHFGDGTRLSIL.

J is TRBJ2-2 and V is TRBV29-1; 8 positions agree with TRBD2. Germline loops: CDR1 SQVTM, CDR2 ANQGSEA. The CDR3 spans 14 residues. Trimming took 6 bases from V and 4 from J; bases not matched to a gene: 7. CDR3 coding DNA: TGCAGCGTACTCCGTGGACTAGCCACCGGGGAGCTGTTTTTT. Residues: CSVLRGLATGELFF.

The chain joins TRBV5-4 to TRBJ1-2, with D possibly being TRBD1 (6 bases). The CDR3 sequence is 14 residues long. V was clipped by 0 bases and J by 2 bases, with 8 bases between them. CDR1 is SGHNT, CDR2 YYREEE, per germline (reference sequence). The CDR3 nucleotides read TGTGCCAGCAGCTTGGAAACAGGGAACTATGGCTACACCTTC. Translating gives CASSLETGNYGYTF.

On this clone itself: Compared with germline, one end of the junction differs, possibly owing to a read error. The chain is built from TRBV11-3 and TRBJ1-2; maybe TRBD1 (5 bases). The CDR3 totals 13 residues. The germline V gene has CDR1 SGHNT and CDR2 YENEEA. The CDR3 spells CASSQKGAGLNYF. CDR3 DNA sequence: TGTGCCAGCAGCCAGAAAGGGGCAGGTTTAAACTACTTC.